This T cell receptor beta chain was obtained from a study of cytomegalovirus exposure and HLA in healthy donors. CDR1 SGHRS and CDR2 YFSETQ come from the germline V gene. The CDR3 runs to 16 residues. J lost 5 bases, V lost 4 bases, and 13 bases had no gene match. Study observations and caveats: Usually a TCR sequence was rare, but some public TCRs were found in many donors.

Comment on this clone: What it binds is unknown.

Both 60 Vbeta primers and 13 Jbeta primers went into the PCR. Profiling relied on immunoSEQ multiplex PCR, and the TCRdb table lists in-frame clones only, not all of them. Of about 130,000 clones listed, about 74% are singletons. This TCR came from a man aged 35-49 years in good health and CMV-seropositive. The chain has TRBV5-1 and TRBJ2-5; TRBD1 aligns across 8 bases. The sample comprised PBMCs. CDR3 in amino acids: CASSGEGAGGEETQYF. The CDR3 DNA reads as TGCGCCAGCAGCGGTGAGGGGGCAGGGGGCGAGGAGACCCAGTACTTC.